The T cell receptor beta chain under discussion was sequenced for a study of cytomegalovirus exposure and HLA in healthy donors. The CDR3 runs 12 residues. The V and J ends lost 5 bases and 7 bases, in that order; junction bases with no gene match: 4. Germline CDR1 MDHEN, CDR2 SYDVKM. PCR primers comprised 60 Vbeta and 13 Jbeta primers. Profiling relied on immunoSEQ multiplex PCR, and the TCRdb table lists in-frame clones only, not all of them. The profile shows approximately 150,000 clones, around 68% of them singletons. Remarks on this clone: This sample includes further DNA sequences coding for the same CDR3.

Input material: PBMCs. V usage is TRBV28 and J usage is TRBJ2-7, with 8 positions matching TRBD2. The receptor comes from a woman in her 40s in good health and CMV-seropositive. The CDR3 region is CASSRGGREQYF. CDR3 DNA sequence: TGTGCCAGCAGTCGGGGGGGGAGGGAGCAGTACTTC.